This T cell receptor beta chain originates from a study of cytomegalovirus exposure and HLA in healthy donors. The primer mix had 60 Vbeta and 13 Jbeta primers. Measured with immunoSEQ multiplex PCR; TCRdb has only the in-frame clones, and not every one. The sample lists roughly 160,000 clones; under 85% were seen once. V was cut by 0 bases and J by 1 base, with 18 bases left in between. Germline CDR1 and CDR2: SGHDN and FVKESK. CDR3 size: 18 residues. This clone turned up a few times. Its antigen remains unknown. Overall study findings and caveats: CMV serostatus stood as the only immune exposure information on hand. Reportedly, diagnosis of cytomegalovirus status by the classifier showed high specificity and sensitivity.

Donors in the study were healthy people who gave bone marrow. Sequencing was done on a sample of PBMCs. This TCR derives from a woman in her 30s in good health and CMV-seronegative. This chain uses TRBV14 with TRBJ2-5, with D maybe TRBD1 (6 bases). The CDR3 reads CASSQDTWDILRQETQYF. DNA of the CDR3: TGTGCCAGCAGCCAAGATACCTGGGACATCCTACGCCAAGAGACCCAGTACTTC. The full variable domain, its missing parts supplied by reference TRBV14 and TRBJ2-5, is EAGVTQFPSHSVIEKGQTVTLRCDPISGHDNLYWYRRVMGKEIKFLLHFVKESKQDESGMPNNRFLAERTGGTYSTLKVQPAELEDSGVYFCASSQDTWDILRQETQYFGPGTRLLVL.